Listed below are T cell receptor beta chains from one sample, sequenced in a study of shared T cell receptors in the human thymus. Using immunoSEQ multiplex PCR, the repertoire was profiled, and TCRdb retains in-frame clones only, with some absent. The data show roughly 700,000 clones, with approximately 87% seen just once and about 0.01% held by the top ten. The data were also submitted as part of a second study, on human thymus T cells.

What was sequenced was thymocytes. These receptors all come from a boy younger than two with a congenital heart defect. Both conserved end residues are part of each CDR3. Fields, in order: V gene, J gene, D gene, clone size, CDR3 length, CDR3 DNA, CDR3 protein. D genes are given only for firm matches. Clone size, where shown, is once, few, many, or a class for clones that have expanded.

TRBV20-1	TRBJ1-4	-	-	9	TGCAGTGCTAGCCGGGAACTGTTTTTT	CSASRELFF
TRBV11-2	TRBJ1-2	-	once	13	TGTGCCAGCAGGGAGAGCCCAGGGTATGGCTACACCTTC	CASRESPGYGYTF
TRBV21-1	TRBJ2-7	-	-	17	TGTGCCAGCAGCAAAGCTGATGAAAGGGGAAGGGCCTACGAGCAGTACTTC	CASSKADERGRAYEQYF
TRBV27	TRBJ2-5	TRBD1	-	15	TGTGCCAGCAGTTTGAGGCGCCAGGGGGCTGAGACCCAGTACTTC	CASSLRRQGAETQYF
TRBV7-9	TRBJ2-5	TRBD2	once	17	TGTGCCAGCAGCTTAGCCGGTAGCGGGAGGGCCTCGGAGACCCAGTACTTC	CASSLAGSGRASETQYF
TRBV19	TRBJ1-2	TRBD1	-	12	TGTGCCTGGCAGGGGGCGGACTATGGCTACACCTTC	CAWQGADYGYTF
TRBV11-1	TRBJ1-1	-	-	13	TGTGATGGGGACTGCCATACCGACACTGAAGCTTTCTTT	CDGDCHTDTEAFF
TRBV7-3	TRBJ1-2	TRBD1	-	15	TGTGCCAGCAGCCCCCCCGGGACAGGGGAGGATGGCTACACCTTC	CASSPPGTGEDGYTF
TRBV6-1	TRBJ2-1	TRBD2	-	15	TGTGCCAGCAGTGAGCCGGGACTAGCGGCCAATGAGCAGTTCTTC	CASSEPGLAANEQFF
TRBV9	TRBJ1-2	-	-	16	TGTGCCAGCAGCGTAGCTCCCGCGCAGGCAGCCTATGGCTACACCTTC	CASSVAPAQAAYGYTF
TRBV14	TRBJ2-3	TRBD2	once	16	TGTGCCAGCAGCCAATCAACGGGAGGGCCCTCAGATACGCAGTATTTT	CASSQSTGGPSDTQYF
TRBV7-7	TRBJ2-1	TRBD2	-	15	TGTGCTAGCAGCCCCGGACTAGCGGCCTACAATGAGCAGTTCTTC	CASSPGLAAYNEQFF
TRBV5-1	TRBJ2-1	-	-	14	TGCGCCAGCAGCTCACATAGCGGCAACAATGAGCAGTTCTTC	CASSSHSGNNEQFF
TRBV21-1	TRBJ2-5	-	-	15	TGTGCCAGCAGCGCACTAACGGTCTCCTGGGAGACCCAGTACTTC	CASSALTVSWETQYF
TRBV28	TRBJ2-2	-	-	14	TGTGCCAGCAGCTCCCCCCGGAACACCGGGGAGCTGTTTTTT	CASSSPRNTGELFF
TRBV5-1	TRBJ2-7	TRBD2	-	14	TGCGCCAGCAGCCCGGGGACTAGATGGGACGAGCAGTACTTC	CASSPGTRWDEQYF
TRBV4-2	TRBJ1-3	-	-	17	TGTGCCAGCAGCCAAGATTCCCCAGGGGACTCTGGAAACACCATATATTTT	CASSQDSPGDSGNTIYF
TRBV4-3	TRBJ2-1	TRBD2	-	18	TGCGCCAGCAGCCGGACTAGCGGGAGGGCCAGGTCCTACAATGAGCAGTTCTTC	CASSRTSGRARSYNEQFF
TRBV28	TRBJ2-7	-	once	15	TGTGCCAGCAGTTCGCCGCACAGGTCCTCCTACGAGCAGTACTTC	CASSSPHRSSYEQYF
TRBV27	TRBJ2-7	TRBD1	-	15	TGTGCCAGCAGTTTTAGCCGGGACAGTACCTACGAGCAGTACTTC	CASSFSRDSTYEQYF